The next 11 T cell receptor beta chains were all read from a single sample in a study of T-cell memory formation after mild COVID-19. MiXCR was run by TCRdb on the 5' RACE reads, yielding one entry per CDR3 protein. The sample lists approximately 260,000 distinct CDR3 sequences, roughly 17% occurring once. The sequenced sample was PBMCs or a T cell subset sorted from them (not recorded which). The receptors derive from a man aged 18 to 30 who had mild COVID-19 (a few samples of this study predate the infection). Cell type and time point are not known.

This clonotype came up a few times. This rearrangement joins TRBV7-9 to TRBJ1-5; possibly TRBD1 for D (6 bases). Germline CDR1 and CDR2: SEHNR and FQNEAQ (reference sequence). This CDR3 spans 14 amino acids. Trimming removed 5 bases at V and 6 bases at J, with 14 bases between. DNA of the CDR3: TGTGCCAGCAGCCCGACAGGCCTATCTCAGCCCCAGCATTTT. Its protein product is CASSPTGLSQPQHF.

The J gene is TRBJ2-7, the V gene TRBV7-9; D is undetermined. This CDR3 comprises 17 residues. Per germline, CDR1 SEHNR and CDR2 FQNEAQ (reference sequence). With 1 base removed from V and 1 base from J, the gap between germline ends came to 17 bases. CDR3 sequence (DNA): TGTGCCAGCAGCTTAGTGTGGGAACCCCGAAGGTCCTACGAGCAGTACGTC. Protein: CASSLVWEPRRSYEQYV.

This chain links TRBV5-1 with TRBJ2-1; the match to TRBD2 covers 8 bases. V lost 7 bases, J lost 0 bases, and 3 bases stayed unmatched. Germline V CDR1 and CDR2: SGHRS, YFSETQ. This CDR3 spans 14 amino acids. The CDR3 DNA reads TGCGCCAGCTGTAGCGGGGACTCCTACAATGAGCAGTTCTTC. Protein sequence: CASCSGDSYNEQFF.

The table lists this clonotype with many counts. The chain combines TRBV7-2 with TRBJ2-6; 7 bases align to TRBD1. The CDR3 has 13 residues. Germline V gene data show CDR1 as SGHTA and CDR2 as FQGNSA. V lost 1 base and J lost 9; bases outside the gene matches: 0. CDR3 in amino acids: CASSLGQGNVLTF. CDR3 DNA sequence: TGTGCCAGCAGCTTAGGACAGGGCAACGTCCTGACTTTC.

This clonotype occurred a few times. This chain joins TRBV11-2 and TRBJ2-5, with D perhaps TRBD1 or TRBD2 (5 bases each). V lost 4 bases and J lost 4, with 16 bases in between. CDR1 is SGHAT, CDR2 FQNNGV, per germline. CDR3 length: 15 residues. CDR3 DNA sequence: TGTGCCAGCAGCTCCGCCGGGGCCCAGGGAGAGACCCAGTACTTC. Encoded protein: CASSSAGAQGETQYF.

This clonotype was seen more than once but under ten times. The V call is TRBV20-1, the J call TRBJ2-7, with 10 positions matching TRBD1. Germline-derived CDR1 and CDR2 are DFQATT and SNEGSKA (reference sequence). There are 15 residues in the CDR3. V shed 5 bases and J 5 bases; nucleotides not matched to a gene: 12. The CDR3 loop reads CSAGQMGQGQNEQYF. The CDR3 nucleotides read TGCAGTGCTGGCCAAATGGGACAGGGGCAGAACGAGCAGTACTTC.

This clonotype occurred a few times. The chain joins TRBV2 to TRBJ1-2, with 8 bases fitting TRBD1. V lost 5 bases, J lost 2 bases, and 7 bases stayed unmatched. This CDR3 region has 15 residues. In germline, CDR1 is SNHLY, CDR2 FYNNEI. For the CDR3, the DNA is TGTGCCAGCAGTCCCGACAGGGGAGCCAACTATGGCTACACCTTC. Translation: CASSPDRGANYGYTF.

This clonotype was counted between two and nine times. V usage is TRBV4-1 and J usage is TRBJ1-1, with TRBD1 matching 8 bases. Germline V CDR1 and CDR2: MGHRA, YSYEKL. With V trimmed by 4 bases and J by 4 bases, 8 bases remained unmatched. This CDR3 spans 15 amino acids. CDR3 nucleotides: TGCGCCAGCAGCCCCGTAAGCAGGGGGCTCACTGAAGCTTTCTTT. The encoded protein is CASSPVSRGLTEAFF.

The chain employs TRBV2 and TRBJ2-2; D is ambiguous. V was pared by 6 bases and J by 1 base, with 9 bases between. Per the germline V gene, CDR1 is SNHLY and CDR2 is FYNNEI. This CDR3 is built from 14 residues. The CDR3 region has the DNA TGTGCCAGCAGGTTCACGGAGAACACCGGGGAGCTGTTTTTT. Its protein is CASRFTENTGELFF. Full variable domain (missing parts from reference TRBV2 and TRBJ2-2): EPEVTQTPSHQVTQMGQEVILRCVPISNHLYFYWYRQILGQKVEFLVSFYNNEISEKSEIFDDQFSVERPDGSNFTLKIRSTKLEDSAMYFCASRFTENTGELFFGEGSRLTVL.

V usage is TRBV20-1 and J usage is TRBJ2-3; D is unclear. CDR1 is DFQATT and CDR2 is SNEGSKA in the germline V gene (reference sequence). Trimming left V 0 bases short and J 6 bases short, with 10 bases between. The CDR3 runs to 13 residues. The CDR3 sequence is CSARDPRLDTQYF. The DNA of the CDR3 is TGCAGTGCTAGAGATCCAAGGTTGGATACGCAGTATTTT.

The chain combines TRBV4-1 with TRBJ2-5; D gene uncertain. V was trimmed by 0 bases and J by 1 base, leaving 9 bases between them. Germline CDR1 is MGHRA and CDR2 is YSYEKL. CDR3 length: 15 amino acids. The CDR3: CASSQDRPSQETQYF. The DNA of the CDR3 is TGCGCCAGCAGCCAAGATCGGCCCTCCCAAGAGACCCAGTACTTC.